This entry concerns a single TCR beta chain. Its antigen is still unknown. No base qualities exist here, and no much larger clone lies one base off it. Each donor gave one peripheral blood draw, roughly 110 mL on average, collected into heparinised tubes. A BD FACSAria II and a panel including CD45RO, CCR7, CD25, CD127, CD95 and CD27 were used to sort naive, central memory, regulatory and stem cell-like memory CD4+ T cells. Purity was above 95% for every sorted population. Right away, PBMCs were isolated by Lymphoprep density gradient centrifugation and were stained directly, with no culture step. To minimize batch effects, samples were stained and sorted in pairs, one healthy donor with one patient per experiment. This entry comes from a study of beta chain features in type 1 diabetes (dated by TCRdb to the late 2010s). Background for the entire study: No differences in mean age, gender distribution, total cell number or subset yield were found between patients and healthy donors. A total of over 90,000,000 sorted cells were examined across all samples, and a strong correlation was observed between cell number per subset and RNA yield. In the study, TCRB repertoires of sorted circulating CD4+ T cell subsets from recently diagnosed type 1 diabetes patients were compared with those of matched healthy donors. Regulatory and stem cell-like memory subsets were obtained from only 8 patients and roughly 8 healthy donors, while naive and central memory subsets were obtained from all 28 donors.

Summary of the overall study and its limitations: HLA sub-analyses involved small numbers of individuals, so any influence of HLA type on TCRB rearrangement remained unresolved. At VDJ recombination sites, type 1 diabetes patients had fewer insertions and more deleted nucleotides, which implies abnormalities in thymic rearrangement. Naive, central memory and regulatory TCRB repertoires appeared to be more alike among patients than among healthy donors. Because cDNA was sequenced instead of genomic DNA, activated cells with high expression could be over-represented, although the groups did not differ in activation or CD3 levels. Shorter templates might have been favored by PCR, but patient and control samples were amplified and corrected together, so both groups would have been affected equally by any skew. A moderate but significant shortening of TCRB CDR3 length was observed in type 1 diabetes patients in all four CD4+ subsets.

All of the isolated RNA was reverse transcribed with the High Capacity cDNA Reverse Transcription Kit, so expressed TCRB transcripts were sequenced. Deep immunoSEQ sequencing was applied to naive, central memory and regulatory T cell samples, giving an average of roughly 3.5 million total reads per sample. Sorted cells were lysed in RLT buffer and RNA was extracted with DNase-treated RNeasy Micro or Mini kits, depending on cell number. To prevent cross-contamination, each cell subset was processed individually, whereas patient and healthy donor samples were processed jointly. The immunoSEQ multiplex PCR was used to amplify TCRB sequences from cDNA, yielding 87-bp fragments that span the CDR3 region. Sequencing of the amplicons was done on the Illumina HiSeq platform. In the source study's methods: PCR bias was computationally corrected using synthetic template baselines, reads within Hamming distance 2 were collapsed, and singletons that could not be merged were discarded. Reads were aligned against IMGT so that V, D and J genes, CDR3 length and insertions or deletions at six rearrangement sites could be assigned. Within each subset, clonotype counts were normalized to the number of sorted cells before true diversity and Gini coefficients were calculated with the tcR R package. The overlap coefficient, calculated on TCRB nucleotide sequences, was used to quantify repertoire sharing. The table was pulled from immuneACCESS by TCRdb, which kept in-frame rearrangements only. Such tables lose some clones; where checked, under half of the loss comes from unresolved V genes, and the rest has no known cause. D and trimming come from the DNA, and the V and J calls and clone size come from that table. Present in this sample are 150,000 to 200,000 clones, 7% to 9% of which were seen just once. The top ten constitute under 0.6% of the sample.

The CDR3 starts with the cysteine, ends with the phenylalanine, and has 15 residues. Just CDR3 DNA is preserved here, 45 bases in frame from base 1. Taken from the germline V gene, the CDR1 and CDR2 loops are SGHTA and FQGNSA. Trimming accounts for 4 bases at V and 4 bases at J, while the number of junction bases matched to no gene is 1. The TCR originated in a man aged 18-30 years with type 1 diabetes. Here the chain combines TRBV7-2 and TRBJ2-5, with TRBD2 identical over 15 junction bases. Sequencing was performed on central memory CD4+ T cells from blood. The bases read TGTGCCAGCAGCTCGGGACTAGCGGGGGGAGAGACCCAGTACTTC. This translates into CASSSGLAGGETQYF.